This record covers a single TCR beta chain. TCRdb re-called the RT-PCR reads with MiXCR, one entry per CDR3 protein. The sample includes about 150,000 distinct CDR3 sequences, roughly two fifths of them seen just once. Germline V lookup: CDR1 SEHNR, CDR2 FQNEAQ (reference sequence). The V end was cut by 11 bases, the J end by 5 bases, with 20 bases between. The CDR3 has 14 amino acids. This entry belongs to a study of patients and donors after allogeneic stem cell transplantation. Sequencing was done on a sample of blood, either unsorted or a sorted T cell fraction (not recorded which). The sequence came from a human donor who was either an allogeneic HSCT recipient or a stem cell or donor lymphocyte infusion donor (not recorded which). It is not recorded whose cells these are; they may come from a transplant donor. The chain carries TRBV7-9 and TRBJ2-3, with TRBD2 as a possible D gene (7 bases). The CDR3 bases are TGTGCCGGTGGTGCGAGGGGGGGCCAAGATACGCAGTATTTT. Encoded protein: CAGGARGGQDTQYF. Drawing the rest from reference TRBV7-9 and TRBJ2-3, the complete variable domain is DTGVSQNPRHKITKRGQNVTFRCDPISEHNRLYWYRQTLGQGPEFLTYFQNEAQLEKSRLLSDRFSAERPKGSFSTLEIQRTEQGDSAMYLCAGGARGGQDTQYFGPGTRLTVL.